This TCR beta chain was recovered during a study of T cell repertoires in cytomegalovirus infection. Across the study: Evidence of both CMV infection and a matching HLA type came from public TCR beta signatures.

A single record per CDR3 protein comes from TCRdb applying MiXCR to the reads. The repertoire holds roughly 230,000 distinct CDR3 sequences, around 12% seen once, with approximately 1.8% in the top ten. Germline V gives CDR1 SGDLS, CDR2 YYNGEE. This CDR3 spans 14 amino acids. Notes on this clonotype: The target antigen is unknown. Mismatch with germline at one junction end may stem from a read error.

Study findings and constraints: Predominance within the ex vivo response was attributable to HLA-C-restricted CMV-specific TCR beta clonotypes. Cumulative frequency of public TCR beta families picked out carriers of CMV plus the relevant HLA.

The V gene is TRBV9, the J gene TRBJ2-7, with D unclear. The TCR originated in a human donor in good health (CMV status not recorded). Some clones in this sample may be carry-over from other donors' samples. Sequencing was done on a sample of PBMCs. The CDR3 coding sequence is TGTGTCAGCAGCGTAGCCACCGCCTCCTACGAGCAGTACTTC. Its translation: CVSSVATASYEQYF.